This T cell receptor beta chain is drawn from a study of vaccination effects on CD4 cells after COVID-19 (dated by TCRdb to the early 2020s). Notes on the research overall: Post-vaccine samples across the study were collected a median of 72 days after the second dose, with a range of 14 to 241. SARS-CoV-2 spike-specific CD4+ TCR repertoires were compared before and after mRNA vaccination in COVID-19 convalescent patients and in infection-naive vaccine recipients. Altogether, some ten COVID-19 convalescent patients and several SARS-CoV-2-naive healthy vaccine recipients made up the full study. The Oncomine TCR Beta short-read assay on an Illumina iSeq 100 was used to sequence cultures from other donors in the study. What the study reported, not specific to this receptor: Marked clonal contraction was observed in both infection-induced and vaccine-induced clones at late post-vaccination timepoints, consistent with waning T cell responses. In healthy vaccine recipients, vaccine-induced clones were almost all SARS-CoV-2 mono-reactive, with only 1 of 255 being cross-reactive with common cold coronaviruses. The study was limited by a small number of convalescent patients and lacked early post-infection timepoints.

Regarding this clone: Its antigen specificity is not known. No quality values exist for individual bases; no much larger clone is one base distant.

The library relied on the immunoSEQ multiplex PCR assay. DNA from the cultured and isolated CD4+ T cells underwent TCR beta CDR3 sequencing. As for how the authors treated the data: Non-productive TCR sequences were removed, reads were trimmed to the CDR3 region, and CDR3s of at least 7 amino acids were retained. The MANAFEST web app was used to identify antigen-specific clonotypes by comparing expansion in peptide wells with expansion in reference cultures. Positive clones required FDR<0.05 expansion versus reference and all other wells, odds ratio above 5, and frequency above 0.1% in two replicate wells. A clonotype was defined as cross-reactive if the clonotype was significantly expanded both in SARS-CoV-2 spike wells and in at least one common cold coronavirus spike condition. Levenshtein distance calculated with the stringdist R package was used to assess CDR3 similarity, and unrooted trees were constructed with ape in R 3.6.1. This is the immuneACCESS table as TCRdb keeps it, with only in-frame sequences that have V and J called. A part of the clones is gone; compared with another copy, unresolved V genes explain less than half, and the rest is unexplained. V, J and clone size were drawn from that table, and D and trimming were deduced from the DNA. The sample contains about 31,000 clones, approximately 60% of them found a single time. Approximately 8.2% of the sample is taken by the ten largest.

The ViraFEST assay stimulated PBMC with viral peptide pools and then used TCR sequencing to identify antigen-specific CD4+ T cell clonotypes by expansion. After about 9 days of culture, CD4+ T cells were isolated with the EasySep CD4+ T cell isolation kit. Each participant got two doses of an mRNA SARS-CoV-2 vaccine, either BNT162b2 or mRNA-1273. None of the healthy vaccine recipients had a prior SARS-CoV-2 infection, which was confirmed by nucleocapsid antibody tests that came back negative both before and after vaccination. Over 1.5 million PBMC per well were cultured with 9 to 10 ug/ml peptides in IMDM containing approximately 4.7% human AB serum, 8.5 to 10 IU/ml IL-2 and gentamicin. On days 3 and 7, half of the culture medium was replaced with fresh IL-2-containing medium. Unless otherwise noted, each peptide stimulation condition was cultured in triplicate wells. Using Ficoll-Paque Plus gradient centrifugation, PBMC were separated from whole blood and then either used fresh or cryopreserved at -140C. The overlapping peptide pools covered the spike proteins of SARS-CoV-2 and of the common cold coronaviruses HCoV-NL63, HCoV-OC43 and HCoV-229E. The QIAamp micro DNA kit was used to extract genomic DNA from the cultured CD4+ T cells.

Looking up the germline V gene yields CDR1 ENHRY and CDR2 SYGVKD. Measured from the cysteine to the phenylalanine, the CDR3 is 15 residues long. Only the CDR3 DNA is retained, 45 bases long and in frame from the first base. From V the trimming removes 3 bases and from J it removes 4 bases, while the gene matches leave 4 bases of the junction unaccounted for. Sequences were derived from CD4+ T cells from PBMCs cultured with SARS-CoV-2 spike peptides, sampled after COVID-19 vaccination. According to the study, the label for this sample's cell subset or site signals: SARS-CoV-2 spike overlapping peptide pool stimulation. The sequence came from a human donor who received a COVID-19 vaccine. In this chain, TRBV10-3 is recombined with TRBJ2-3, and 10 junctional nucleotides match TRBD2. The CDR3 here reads CAISDGTSVADTQYF. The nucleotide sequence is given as TGTGCCATCAGTGATGGGACTAGCGTGGCAGATACGCAGTATTTT.